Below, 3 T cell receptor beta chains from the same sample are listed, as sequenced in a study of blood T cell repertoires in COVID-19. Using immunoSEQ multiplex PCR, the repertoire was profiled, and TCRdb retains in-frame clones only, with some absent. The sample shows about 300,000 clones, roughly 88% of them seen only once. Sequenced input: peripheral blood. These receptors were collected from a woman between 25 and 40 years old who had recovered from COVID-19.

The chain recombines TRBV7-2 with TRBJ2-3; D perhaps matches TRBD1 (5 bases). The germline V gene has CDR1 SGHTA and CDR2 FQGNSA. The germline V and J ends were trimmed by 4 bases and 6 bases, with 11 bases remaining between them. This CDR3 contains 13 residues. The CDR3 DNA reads TGTGCCAGCAGCTCGCCCTGGGGCGATACGCAGTATTTT. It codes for CASSSPWGDTQYF.

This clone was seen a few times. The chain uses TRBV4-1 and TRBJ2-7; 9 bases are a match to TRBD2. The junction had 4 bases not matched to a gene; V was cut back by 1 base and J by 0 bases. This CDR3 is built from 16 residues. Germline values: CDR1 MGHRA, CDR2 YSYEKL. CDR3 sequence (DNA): TGCGCCAGCAGCCAAGCTAGCGGGGTTAACTCCTACGAGCAGTACTTC. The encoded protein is CASSQASGVNSYEQYF.

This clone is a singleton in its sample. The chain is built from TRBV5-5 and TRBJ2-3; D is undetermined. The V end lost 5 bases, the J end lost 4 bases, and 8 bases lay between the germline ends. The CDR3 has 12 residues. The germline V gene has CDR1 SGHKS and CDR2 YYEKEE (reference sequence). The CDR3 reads CASSPHSDTQYF. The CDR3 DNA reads TGTGCCAGCAGTCCGCACTCAGATACGCAGTATTTT.